The 10 T cell receptor beta chains reported below all come from one sample, sequenced in a study of response to subunit inactivated influenza vaccine. TCRdb ran MiXCR on the RT-PCR reads and lists one entry per CDR3 protein. The table lists about 540,000 distinct CDR3 sequences, under 30% of them singletons. This same sample was also part of a study on T cells expressing NK-cell markers. As that report states: Researchers built TCR beta cDNA using 5'RACE template switching with UMIs.

The sample here was CD4+ T cells sorted from PBMCs, taken approximately 12 days after vaccination. The source is a man aged 45-65 years who received an inactivated influenza vaccine.

This clonotype appeared a few times. The rearrangement joins TRBV20-1 to TRBJ2-5; 8 bases are shared with TRBD2. The CDR3 contains 17 residues. V dropped 4 bases and J dropped 0; count of bases not matched to a gene: 13. CDR1 and CDR2 (germline): DFQATT, SNEGSKA (reference sequence). CDR3 amino acids: CSANTGTRGPYQETQYF. The DNA of the CDR3 is TGCAGTGCTAACACCGGGACTAGGGGACCGTACCAAGAGACCCAGTACTTC.

The rearrangement uses TRBV11-1 and TRBJ2-6; D may be TRBD1 (6 bases). Trimming removed 4 bases at V and 0 bases at J, with 16 bases between. Germline CDR1 reads SGHAT; CDR2 reads FQDESV (reference sequence). This CDR3 is 18 amino acids long. In DNA form, the CDR3 reads TGTGCCAGCAGCTCCAGCCGAAGACAGGTCTCTGGGGCCAACGTCCTGACTTTC. It codes for CASSSSRRQVSGANVLTF.

There are many counts of this clonotype. The CDR3 reads CASSSTRERGQFF. The CDR3 nucleotides are TGTGCCAGCAGCTCTACTAGGGAACGGGGGCAGTTCTTC. J is TRBJ2-1 and V is TRBV7-2; weak D call: TRBD2 (5 bases). This CDR3 region has 13 residues. Per germline, CDR1 SGHTA and CDR2 FQGNSA. Trimming left V 4 bases short and J 12 bases short, with 16 bases between.

This clonotype was recorded at least ten times. This sequence joins TRBV7-9 and TRBJ1-2; 7 nucleotides line up with TRBD1. Trimming removed 3 bases from V and 6 bases from J; junction bases left unmatched: 1. This CDR3 is built from 12 residues. From germline, CDR1 is SEHNR and CDR2 FQNEAQ (reference sequence). CDR3 in amino acids: CASSFTGDGYTF. For the CDR3, the DNA is TGTGCCAGCAGCTTTACAGGGGATGGCTACACCTTC. The full variable domain, its missing parts supplied by reference TRBV7-9 and TRBJ1-2, is DTGVSQNPRHKITKRGQNVTFRCDPISEHNRLYWYRQTLGQGPEFLTYFQNEAQLEKSRLLSDRFSAERPKGSFSTLEIQRTEQGDSAMYLCASSFTGDGYTFGSGTRLTVV.

This clonotype was observed a few times. The rearrangement uses TRBV28 and TRBJ2-4; D could derive from TRBD1 or TRBD2 (6 bases each). The CDR3 is made up of 16 amino acids. In germline, CDR1 is MDHEN, CDR2 SYDVKM. V lost 5 bases, J lost 0 bases, and 14 bases lay in between. The chain's CDR3 is CASSGRGPLAKNIQYF. CDR3 nucleotides: TGTGCCAGCAGTGGCCGGGGGCCACTAGCCAAAAACATTCAGTACTTC.

In its sample, this clonotype was seen a few times. The J gene is TRBJ2-1, the V gene TRBV3-1, with TRBD2 matching 14 bases. CDR1 is LGHDT and CDR2 is YNNKEL in the germline V gene (reference sequence). The length of the CDR3 is 16 residues. J lost 8 bases, V lost 3 bases, and 6 bases had no gene match. The DNA for the CDR3 is TGTGCCAGCAGCCACCAGACTAGCGGGAGGGGGGATGAGCAGTTCTTC. Protein product: CASSHQTSGRGDEQFF.

The rearrangement uses TRBV5-6 and TRBJ1-1, with D possibly TRBD1 on 6 matching bases. This CDR3 region has 16 residues. Germline CDR1 reads SGHDT; CDR2 reads YYEEEE. Trimming cost V 1 base and J 4 bases, with 17 bases left between them. DNA of the CDR3: TGTGCCAGCAGCTTGACAACGAGGGGGAGTGCCACTGAAGCTTTCTTT. This translates into CASSLTTRGSATEAFF.

About this clonotype itself: A junction boundary mismatches the germline segment, possibly from a read error. The V and J genes are TRBV5-6 and TRBJ2-2, with D possibly matching TRBD2 (6 bases). Germline CDR1 is SGHDT and CDR2 is YYEEEE. The CDR3 totals 17 residues. The DNA for the CDR3 is TGTGCCAGCAGCTTGGAGTCGGTGGGATACGGAACCGGGGGGCTGTTTTTT. Residues: CASSLESVGYGTGGLFF.

In this sample, this clonotype turned up a few times. This sequence joins TRBV20-1 and TRBJ1-4; 8 bases align to TRBD1. CDR1 and CDR2 from the germline V gene are DFQATT and SNEGSKA (reference sequence). The CDR3 is 18 residues long. V was clipped by 0 bases and J by 7 bases; unmatched bases: 16. The CDR3, as DNA: TGCAGTGCTAGAGATTCCCTGCAGGGGGCGCTTTCCGGTGAAAAACTGTTTTTT. This gives the protein CSARDSLQGALSGEKLFF.

This clonotype occurred a few times. This chain links TRBV20-1 with TRBJ2-3; no reliable D call. CDR3 size: 14 residues. With 5 bases removed from V and 7 bases from J, the gap between germline ends came to 19 bases. Germline V gives CDR1 DFQATT, CDR2 SNEGSKA (reference sequence). The CDR3 loop is CSAQSFAERNTQYF. DNA of the CDR3: TGCAGTGCTCAAAGTTTCGCGGAACGGAATACGCAGTATTTT.